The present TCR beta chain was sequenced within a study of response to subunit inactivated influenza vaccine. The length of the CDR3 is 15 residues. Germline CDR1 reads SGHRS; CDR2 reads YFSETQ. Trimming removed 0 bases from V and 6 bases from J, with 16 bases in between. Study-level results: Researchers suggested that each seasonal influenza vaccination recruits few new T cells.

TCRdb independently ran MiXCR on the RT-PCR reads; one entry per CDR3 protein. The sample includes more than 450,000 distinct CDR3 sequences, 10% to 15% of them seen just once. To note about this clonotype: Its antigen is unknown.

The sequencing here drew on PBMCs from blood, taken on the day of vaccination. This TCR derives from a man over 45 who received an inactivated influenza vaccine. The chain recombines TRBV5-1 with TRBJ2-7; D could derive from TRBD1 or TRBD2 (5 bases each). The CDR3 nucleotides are TGCGCCAGCAGCTTGGTGGTCGGGGACCTCGCCGAGCAGTACTTC. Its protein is CASSLVVGDLAEQYF.